The T cell receptor (beta chain) under discussion was sequenced for a study of blood T cell repertoires in COVID-19. Study information: PBMCs, B-cell-depleted T cells, or T cells were the source of the cDNA or gDNA that made up the material.

Per the study methods: It was from reference gene primer amplification that nucleated cell counts were estimated. TCRdb keeps only in-frame clones here, not all; method: immunoSEQ multiplex PCR. That table supplies the V and J calls and clone size; D and trimming were determined from the DNA. The sample shows under 250,000 clones, roughly four fifths of them seen only once. CDR1 is SEHNR and CDR2 is FQNEAQ in the germline V gene (reference sequence). This CDR3 is built from 12 residues. With 5 bases removed from V and 3 bases from J, the gap between germline ends came to 4 bases. Sequencing was performed on peripheral blood. The receptor was derived from a woman aged 18-30 years with acute or convalescent COVID-19. This rearrangement joins TRBV7-9 to TRBJ2-2; D ambiguous. For the CDR3, the DNA is TGTGCCAGCAGCCTACACACCGGGGAGCTGTTTTTT. The encoded protein is CASSLHTGELFF.